These T cell receptor beta chains were read from a single sample in a study of T cell responses to AZD1222 COVID-19 vaccine. Here immunoSEQ multiplex PCR was the method, and the copy in TCRdb shows in-frame clones only, minus some. The top ten clones hold 2% to 2.5% of a sample with about 110,000 clones, about 94% of them seen once. This specimen consisted of peripheral blood, obtained on day 0 of AZD1222 vaccination. Source of these receptors: an adult in good health. Each CDR3 is given with its conserved first and last residue.

v_gene: TRBV18; CDR3aa: CASFQQANTEAFF
v_gene: TRBV5-1; CDR3aa: CASSFSRQVNSPLHF
v_gene: TRBV6-4; CDR3aa: CASSDSRRGYTF
v_gene: TRBV6-2/TRBV6-3; CDR3aa: CASSYSAGGEQYF
v_gene: TRBV5-1; CDR3aa: CASSPPLGTSTDTQYF
v_gene: TRBV28; CDR3aa: CASRPPGDGGTEAFF
v_gene: TRBV6-5; CDR3aa: CASSYTTFAYEQYF
v_gene: TRBV18; CDR3aa: CASSPQDGNQPQHF
v_gene: TRBV12-3/TRBV12-4; CDR3aa: CASTTPGNTIYF
v_gene: TRBV3-1/TRBV3-2; CDR3aa: CASSQVNTEAFF
v_gene: TRBV28; CDR3aa: CASSPGIYSNQPQHF
v_gene: TRBV11-2; CDR3aa: CASSLGSLAGLRTDTQYF
v_gene: TRBV7-3; CDR3aa: CASSPGTGGTYNSPLHF
v_gene: TRBV18; CDR3aa: CASSQGINTEAFF
v_gene: TRBV28; CDR3aa: CASSKIGLAGGSVRTQYF
v_gene: TRBV29-1; CDR3aa: CSVVEGVGTEAFF